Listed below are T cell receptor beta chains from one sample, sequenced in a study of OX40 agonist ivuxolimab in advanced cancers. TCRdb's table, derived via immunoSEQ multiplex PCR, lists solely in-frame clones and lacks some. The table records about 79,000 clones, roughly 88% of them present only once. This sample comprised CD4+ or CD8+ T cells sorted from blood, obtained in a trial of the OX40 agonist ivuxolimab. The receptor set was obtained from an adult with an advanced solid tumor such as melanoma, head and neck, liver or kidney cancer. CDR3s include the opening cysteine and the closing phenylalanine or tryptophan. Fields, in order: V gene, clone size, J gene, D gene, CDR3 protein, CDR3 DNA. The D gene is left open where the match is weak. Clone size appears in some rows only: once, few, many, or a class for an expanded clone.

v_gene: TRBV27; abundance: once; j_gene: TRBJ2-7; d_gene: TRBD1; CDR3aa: CASDGNPDRPPFEQYF; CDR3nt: TGTGCCAGCGACGGTAATCCGGACAGGCCTCCGTTCGAGCAGTACTTC
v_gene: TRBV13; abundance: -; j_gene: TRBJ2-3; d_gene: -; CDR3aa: CASSLVGRVESDTQYF; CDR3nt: TGTGCCAGCAGCTTAGTGGGGCGCGTGGAATCAGATACGCAGTATTTT
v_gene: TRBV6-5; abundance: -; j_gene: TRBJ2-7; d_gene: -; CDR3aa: CASTLLIYEQYF; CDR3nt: TGTGCCAGCACTCTCCTAATCTACGAGCAGTACTTC
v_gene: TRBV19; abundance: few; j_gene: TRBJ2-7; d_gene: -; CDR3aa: CASSAVMDEQYF; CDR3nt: TGTGCCAGTAGTGCAGTCATGGACGAGCAGTACTTC
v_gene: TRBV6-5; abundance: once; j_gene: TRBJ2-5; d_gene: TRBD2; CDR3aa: CAAGVGWETQYF; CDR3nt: TGTGCCGCGGGGGTCGGTTGGGAGACCCAGTACTTC
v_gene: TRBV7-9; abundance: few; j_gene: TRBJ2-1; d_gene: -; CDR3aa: CASNTGYNEQFF; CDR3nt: TGTGCCAGCAACACAGGTTACAATGAGCAGTTCTTC
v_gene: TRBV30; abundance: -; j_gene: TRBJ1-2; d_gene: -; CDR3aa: CAGFSGKGYTF; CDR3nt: TGTGCCGGTTTTTCAGGGAAAGGCTACACCTTC
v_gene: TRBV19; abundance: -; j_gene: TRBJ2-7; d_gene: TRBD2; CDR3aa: CASSSSSGTRSAYEQYF; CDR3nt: TGTGCCAGTAGTTCCTCTTCCGGGACTAGAAGCGCCTACGAGCAGTACTTC
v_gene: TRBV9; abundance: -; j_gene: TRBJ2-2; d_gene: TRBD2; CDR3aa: CASSVWSSGSTGELFF; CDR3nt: TGTGCCAGCAGCGTATGGAGTAGCGGGAGTACCGGGGAGCTGTTTTTT
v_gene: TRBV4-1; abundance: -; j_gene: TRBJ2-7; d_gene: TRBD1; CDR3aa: CASSQDGTGYYEQYF; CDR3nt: TGCGCCAGCAGCCAAGACGGGACAGGGTACTACGAGCAGTACTTC
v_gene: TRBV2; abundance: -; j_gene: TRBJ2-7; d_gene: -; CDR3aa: CASSEIGGEWAYEQYF; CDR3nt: TGTGCCAGCAGTGAAATTGGGGGAGAGTGGGCCTACGAGCAGTACTTC
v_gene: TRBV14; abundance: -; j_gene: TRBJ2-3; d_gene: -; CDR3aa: CASSQVSTDTQYF; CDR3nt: TGTGCCAGCAGCCAAGTGAGCACAGATACGCAGTATTTT
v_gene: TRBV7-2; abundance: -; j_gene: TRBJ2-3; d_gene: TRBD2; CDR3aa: CASSLGGSAQYF; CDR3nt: TGTGCCAGCAGCTTAGGCGGGAGCGCCCAGTATTTT
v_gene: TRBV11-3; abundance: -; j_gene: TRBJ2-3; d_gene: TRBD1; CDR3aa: CASSSSVTGGGTDTQYF; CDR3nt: TGTGCCAGCAGCTCATCCGTCACAGGGGGAGGCACAGATACGCAGTATTTT
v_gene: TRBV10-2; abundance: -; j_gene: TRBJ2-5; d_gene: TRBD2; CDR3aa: CASSGLAGVGQETQYF; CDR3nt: TGCGCCAGCTCGGGACTAGCGGGAGTGGGACAAGAGACCCAGTACTTC
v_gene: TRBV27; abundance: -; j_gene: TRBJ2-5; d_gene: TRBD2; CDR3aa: CASASGNRKETQYF; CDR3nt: TGTGCCAGCGCTAGCGGGAACCGGAAAGAGACCCAGTACTTC
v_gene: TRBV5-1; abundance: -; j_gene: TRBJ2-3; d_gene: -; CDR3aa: CASSSGIRGTDTQYF; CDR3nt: TGCGCCAGCAGCTCGGGAATTCGGGGCACAGATACGCAGTATTTT
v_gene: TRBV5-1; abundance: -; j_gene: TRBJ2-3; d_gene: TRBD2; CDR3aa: CASSNGLAGGTFDTQYF; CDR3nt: TGCGCCAGCAGCAACGGACTAGCGGGAGGCACCTTTGATACGCAGTATTTT
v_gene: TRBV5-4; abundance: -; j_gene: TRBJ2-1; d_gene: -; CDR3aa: CASSLSGYNEQFF; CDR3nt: TGTGCCAGCAGCTTGTCTGGGTACAATGAGCAGTTCTTC
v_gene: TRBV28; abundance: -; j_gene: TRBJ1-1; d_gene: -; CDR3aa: CASSRAEAFF; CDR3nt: TGTGCCAGCAGTCGGGCTGAAGCTTTCTTT
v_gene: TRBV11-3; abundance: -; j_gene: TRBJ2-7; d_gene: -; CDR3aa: CASSPFISSYEQYF; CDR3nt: TGTGCCAGCAGCCCATTTATTAGCTCCTACGAGCAGTACTTC
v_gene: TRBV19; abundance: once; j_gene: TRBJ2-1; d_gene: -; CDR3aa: CASSPGTRPYNEQFF; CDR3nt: TGTGCCAGTAGCCCCGGGACCCGACCTTACAATGAGCAGTTCTTC